The 27 T cell receptor beta chains listed next were all sequenced from one sample in a study of T cell responses to AZD1222 COVID-19 vaccine. The table came from immunoSEQ multiplex PCR; TCRdb's copy has only in-frame clones and leaves some out. The top ten clones hold around 1.5% of a sample with 110,000 to 150,000 clones, more than 80% of them seen once. Sequencing used peripheral blood, obtained on day 0 of AZD1222 vaccination. All receptors come from an adult in good health.

The rearrangement links TRBV3-1 (or the pseudogene TRBV3-2) to TRBJ1-6, with D possibly TRBD1 on 6 matching bases. V shed 4 bases and J shed 8 bases, with 21 bases lying between them. CDR3 length equals 17 residues. CDR1 and CDR2 from the germline V gene are LGHDT and YNNKEL (reference sequence). The CDR3 here is CASSRTLQGGSYSPLHF. The CDR3 DNA reads TGTGCCAGCAGCCGGACCCTACAGGGAGGGTCGTATTCACCCCTCCACTTT.

This clone was observed once. V usage is TRBV27 and J usage is TRBJ1-1, with a tentative D call TRBD1 (5 bases). Trimming pared 6 bases from V and 0 bases from J, leaving 11 bases between. CDR1 is MNHEY and CDR2 is SMNVEV in the germline V gene (reference sequence). The length of the CDR3 is 14 residues. The chain's CDR3 is CASSPGRLNTEAFF. The CDR3 nucleotides read TGTGCCAGCAGCCCGGGACGGCTGAACACTGAAGCTTTCTTT.

This clone was observed a few times. The rearrangement links TRBV3-1 (or the pseudogene TRBV3-2) to TRBJ1-2; 10 bases agree with TRBD1. This CDR3 is built from 17 residues. CDR1 is LGHDT and CDR2 is YNNKEL in the germline V gene (reference sequence). V lost 6 bases and J lost 4; bases outside the gene matches: 14. DNA for the CDR3: TGTGCCAGCAGGGACAGACAGGGGGCCCACCCAGGCTATGGCTACACCTTC. This encodes CASRDRQGAHPGYGYTF.

This CDR3 reads CASSQEEGAKLFF. In DNA form, the CDR3 reads TGCGCCAGCAGCCAAGAGGAGGGCGCTAAACTGTTTTTT. The V and J genes are TRBV4-1 and TRBJ1-4; D gene unclear. Trimming removed 0 bases from V and 11 bases from J, with 10 bases in between. This CDR3 has 13 residues. Germline V gene data show CDR1 as MGHRA and CDR2 as YSYEKL.

J is TRBJ2-7 and V is TRBV14, with 7 bases identical to TRBD1. The germline CDR1 and CDR2 sequences are SGHDN and FVKESK. The trim removed 4 bases at V and 2 bases at J, leaving 11 bases unmatched. The CDR3 has 16 residues. The CDR3 region is CASSPWGQGEAYEQYF. In nucleotides, the CDR3 is TGTGCCAGCAGCCCGTGGGGTCAGGGGGAAGCCTACGAGCAGTACTTC.

This clone was observed a handful of times. The J gene is TRBJ1-2, the V gene TRBV30; D perhaps matches TRBD1 (5 bases). V was pared by 2 bases and J by 5 bases, with 9 bases between. The CDR3 covers 12 residues. Germline V gene sequence: CDR1 GTSNPN, CDR2 SVGIG (reference sequence). CDR3 in DNA: TGTGCCTGGAGTAAGGGGTTTTATGGCTACACCTTC. It translates to CAWSKGFYGYTF.

V is TRBV6-5 and J is TRBJ2-2; 7 bases map to TRBD1. The ends lost 5 bases at V and 3 bases at J; junction bases unmatched: 6. This CDR3 has 15 residues. CDR1 is MNHEY and CDR2 is SVGAGI in the germline V gene. The CDR3 DNA sequence: TGTGCCAGCAGTAGAGGGACAGTGGACACCGGGGAGCTGTTTTTT. Translation gives CASSRGTVDTGELFF.

The genes are TRBV5-5 and TRBJ1-1; a possible D gene is TRBD1 (5 bases). Germline-derived CDR1 and CDR2 are SGHKS and YYEKEE (reference sequence). The V and J ends lost 7 bases and 6 bases respectively, with 13 bases between them. This CDR3 region has 12 residues. The CDR3 DNA is TGTGCCAGCTACAAAGGAGGGGCTGAAGCTTTCTTT. Translated: CASYKGGAEAFF.

The genes are TRBV7-8 and TRBJ2-7; 8 bases are a match to TRBD2. V trimming: 0 bases; J trimming: 7 bases; junction bases outside the gene matches: 17. Germline values: CDR1 SGHVS, CDR2 FQNEAQ. The CDR3 runs 18 residues. The CDR3: CASSLAQIGRAGVGEQYF. As DNA, the CDR3 is TGTGCCAGCAGCTTAGCCCAGATTGGGAGAGCGGGAGTGGGGGAGCAGTACTTC.

This chain joins TRBV4-2 and TRBJ2-7; D unclear. Trimming removed 4 bases at V and 0 bases at J, with 10 bases between. Germline loops: CDR1 LGHNA, CDR2 YNFKEQ. This CDR3 is 14 amino acids long. CDR3 protein: CASSPLWSSYEQYF. Written as DNA, the CDR3 is TGTGCCAGCAGCCCCCTCTGGAGCTCCTACGAGCAGTACTTC.

This chain links TRBV28 with TRBJ1-6, with 8 bases identical to TRBD1. The CDR3 totals 13 residues. Per the germline V gene, CDR1 is MDHEN and CDR2 is SYDVKM. J gave up 8 bases and V 6 bases, and 3 bases lay outside the gene matches. CDR3 amino acids: CASRTGEYSPLHF. For the CDR3, the DNA is TGTGCCAGCAGGACAGGGGAATATTCACCCCTCCACTTT.

The rearrangement joins TRBV11-2 to TRBJ2-5; D is ambiguous. CDR3 size: 13 residues. V lost 5 bases and J lost 1, with 8 bases in between. Looked up from germline, CDR1 is SGHAT and CDR2 is FQNNGV. The CDR3 DNA reads TGTGCCAGCAGCGGCGGAATCCAAGAGACCCAGTACTTC. Encoded protein: CASSGGIQETQYF.

This sequence joins TRBV28 and TRBJ2-5, with 7 bases that match TRBD2. The CDR3 is 15 amino acids. Per the germline V gene, CDR1 is MDHEN and CDR2 is SYDVKM. The V and J ends lost 7 bases and 4 bases, in that order; junction bases with no gene match: 12. The CDR3 protein is CASMGTTIPRETQYF. The CDR3 DNA is TGTGCCAGCATGGGGACTACGATCCCACGAGAGACCCAGTACTTC.

The J gene is TRBJ2-7, the V gene TRBV21-1; TRBD2 reflects the table's D call only, with no check against the DNA. TRBV21-1 is tagged as a pseudogene. This CDR3 has 13 residues. CDR3 coding DNA: TGTGCCAGCAGCAGCGTCTCCGACTACGAGCAGTACTTC. This translates into CASSSVSDYEQYF.

This sequence joins TRBV28 and TRBJ1-2; no clear D gene. CDR3 length: 12 residues. In germline, CDR1 is MDHEN, CDR2 SYDVKM. The V end was cut by 6 bases, the J end by 8 bases, with 13 bases between. DNA of the CDR3: TGTGCCAGCAGCCCAACGGTGAAGGGCTACACCTTC. Translating it yields CASSPTVKGYTF.

V is TRBV11-2 and J is TRBJ1-1, with 10 bases aligning to TRBD1. Unmatched junction bases numbered 10, after V lost 5 bases and J lost 7 bases. The V gene's germline CDR1 is SGHAT and CDR2 FQNNGV. There are 15 residues in the CDR3. Here the CDR3 reads CASSHFRDRGGEAFF. CDR3 DNA sequence: TGTGCCAGCAGCCACTTCCGGGACAGGGGCGGTGAAGCTTTCTTT. Looking up the rest from reference TRBV11-2 and TRBJ1-1 gives the full variable domain: EAGVAQSPRYKIIEKRQSVAFWCNPISGHATLYWYQQILGQGPKLLIQFQNNGVVDDSQLPKDRFSAERLKGVDSTLKIQPAKLEDSAVYLCASSHFRDRGGEAFFGQGTRLTVV.

The table lists this clone with a few counts. This chain joins TRBV27 and TRBJ1-1; unclear D gene. The CDR3 sequence is 14 residues long. V was clipped by 10 bases and J by 1 base, with 16 bases between them. Germline V lookup: CDR1 MNHEY, CDR2 SMNVEV (reference sequence). CDR3 protein: CATRLGNANTEAFF. DNA of the CDR3: TGTGCCACCCGATTGGGAAACGCGAACACTGAAGCTTTCTTT.

This clone appeared a few times. This rearrangement joins TRBV7-2 to TRBJ2-1; no reliable D call. The CDR3 has 16 residues. Trimming cost V 10 bases and J 0 bases, with 19 bases left between them. Looked up from germline, CDR1 is SGHTA and CDR2 is FQGNSA. The CDR3 is CATGSGFQSSYNEQFF. The CDR3 nucleotides read TGTGCCACCGGATCCGGGTTTCAGAGCTCCTACAATGAGCAGTTCTTC.

This chain uses TRBV30 with TRBJ1-1, with D maybe TRBD1 (5 bases). The CDR3 sequence is 14 residues long. V was shortened by 5 bases and J by 6 bases, with 19 bases between the two germline ends. CDR1 and CDR2 from the germline V gene are GTSNPN and SVGIG (reference sequence). This CDR3 reads CAWGALRQRSEAFF. As DNA, the CDR3 is TGTGCCTGGGGGGCCTTAAGACAGAGGTCTGAAGCTTTCTTT.

The chain uses TRBV5-3 and TRBJ2-2; 11 positions agree with TRBD2. TRBV5-3 is flagged as an ORF with uncertain function. CDR3 size: 14 residues. The V segment lost 8 bases and the J segment 4 bases; nucleotides outside the gene matches: 4. CDR3 region: CARSGTSGTGELFF. The CDR3 nucleotides read TGTGCCAGGTCAGGGACTAGCGGCACCGGGGAGCTGTTTTTT.

This rearrangement joins TRBV30 to TRBJ1-3; tentative D call: TRBD1 (6 bases). The CDR3 loop spans 13 amino acids. Trimming shortened V by 1 base and J by 9 bases, and 13 bases separated the two germline ends. Looked up from germline, CDR1 is GTSNPN and CDR2 is SVGIG (reference sequence). This CDR3 reads CAWSGETGGTIYF. CDR3 sequence (DNA): TGTGCCTGGAGTGGGGAGACAGGAGGCACCATATATTTT.

J is TRBJ1-1 and V is TRBV19, with D unresolved. The CDR3 is made up of 14 amino acids. The germline CDR1 and CDR2 sequences are LNHDA and SQIVND (reference sequence). V lost 2 bases, J lost 1 base, and 8 bases lay in between. DNA for the CDR3: TGTGCCAGTAGTATACCTGGAGGGAACACTGAAGCTTTCTTT. It specifies CASSIPGGNTEAFF.

This sequence joins TRBV30 and TRBJ1-2, with D uncertain. Trimming took 2 bases from V and 4 from J, leaving 11 bases between them. The CDR3 spans 13 residues. CDR1 and CDR2 (germline): GTSNPN, SVGIG (reference sequence). The CDR3 spells CAWSRKPGYGYTF. Written as DNA, the CDR3 is TGTGCCTGGAGTCGGAAGCCGGGCTATGGCTACACCTTC.

The chain recombines TRBV7-2 with TRBJ2-7; maybe TRBD2 (6 bases). Germline CDR1 reads SGHTA; CDR2 reads FQGNSA. Trimming took off 5 bases at V and 1 base at J, with 18 bases between the two ends. CDR3 size: 16 residues. In DNA form, the CDR3 reads TGTGCCAGCAGCCTTCTCCGGGCAGGGAGGTCCTACGAGCAGTACTTC. The encoded protein is CASSLLRAGRSYEQYF.

This chain joins TRBV3-1 (or the pseudogene TRBV3-2) and TRBJ1-5; tentatively, D is TRBD1 (5 bases). CDR3 length: 17 residues. Per the germline V gene, CDR1 is LGHDT and CDR2 is YNNKEL (reference sequence). V was clipped by 2 bases and J by 5 bases, with 19 bases between them. CDR3 sequence (DNA): TGTGCCAGCAGCCAATACAGTACCGGGGCCCGGCATCAGCCCCAGCATTTT. It specifies CASSQYSTGARHQPQHF.

The chain links TRBV9 to TRBJ1-2; possible D gene TRBD1, 5 bases. The V end was cut by 0 bases, the J end by 3 bases, with 9 bases between. This CDR3 has 14 amino acids. CDR1 is SGDLS and CDR2 is YYNGEE in the germline V gene. CDR3 protein: CASSVEGRDYGYTF. For the CDR3, the DNA is TGTGCCAGCAGCGTAGAGGGACGGGACTATGGCTACACCTTC.

J is TRBJ1-5 and V is TRBV18, with 7 bases identical to TRBD1. Germline V gene sequence: CDR1 KGHSH, CDR2 LQKENI. CDR3 length: 15 amino acids. V dropped 4 bases and J dropped 4; count of bases not matched to a gene: 7. CDR3 in DNA: TGTGCCAGCTCACTGACAGGGAAGGCAAATCAGCCCCAGCATTTT. Its protein product is CASSLTGKANQPQHF.